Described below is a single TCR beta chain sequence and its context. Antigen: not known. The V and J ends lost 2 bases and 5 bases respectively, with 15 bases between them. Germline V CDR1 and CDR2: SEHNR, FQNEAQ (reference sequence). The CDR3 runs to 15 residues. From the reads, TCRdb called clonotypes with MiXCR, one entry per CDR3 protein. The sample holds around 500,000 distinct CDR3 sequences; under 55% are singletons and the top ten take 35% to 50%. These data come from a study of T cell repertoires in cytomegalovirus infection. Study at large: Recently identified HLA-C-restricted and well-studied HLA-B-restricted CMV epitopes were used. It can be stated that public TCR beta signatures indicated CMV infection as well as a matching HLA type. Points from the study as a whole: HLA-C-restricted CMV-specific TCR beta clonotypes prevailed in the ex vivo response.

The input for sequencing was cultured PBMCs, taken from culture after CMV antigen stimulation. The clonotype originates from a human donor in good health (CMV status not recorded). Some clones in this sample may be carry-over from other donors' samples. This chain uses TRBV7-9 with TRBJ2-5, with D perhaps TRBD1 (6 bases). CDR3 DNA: TGTGCCAGCAGCTTAATGCAGGGGAAGGTGGAGACCCAGTACTTC. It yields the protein CASSLMQGKVETQYF. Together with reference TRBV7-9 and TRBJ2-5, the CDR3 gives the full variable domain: DTGVSQNPRHKITKRGQNVTFRCDPISEHNRLYWYRQTLGQGPEFLTYFQNEAQLEKSRLLSDRFSAERPKGSFSTLEIQRTEQGDSAMYLCASSLMQGKVETQYFGPGTRLLVL.